This is a list of T cell receptor beta chains from one sample in a study of PD-1 blockade in classical Hodgkin lymphoma. The protocol was immunoSEQ multiplex PCR, while the TCRdb copy is restricted to in-frame clones and leaves out a portion. The sample holds around 65,000 clones, 88% seen once. The sequencing here drew on peripheral blood mononuclear cells (PBMCs), taken at baseline. Receptors were obtained from a human donor with classical Hodgkin lymphoma. CDR3s include the opening cysteine and the closing phenylalanine or tryptophan. The order of the fields is J gene, V gene, CDR3 protein.

TRBJ2-3	TRBV7-6	CASSFGAGAVRTDTQYF
TRBJ1-2	TRBV6-5	CAGRTTGTYGYTF
TRBJ2-3	TRBV27	CASSLFGSGGVGDTQYF
TRBJ1-2	TRBV4-2	CASSFGVGYTF
TRBJ2-5	TRBV9	CASSADSLETQYF
TRBJ2-1	TRBV7-2	CASSILTSGGAHEQFF
TRBJ2-2	TRBV5-4	CASSGETGELFF
TRBJ2-7	TRBV11-2	CASSFRLVSYEQYF
TRBJ2-7	TRBV10-2	CASSGGSTYEQYF
TRBJ2-7	TRBV18	CASSTGTFIYEQYF
TRBJ1-5	TRBV19	CASSMPGKELSNQPQHF
TRBJ1-1	TRBV4-1	CASSQWDSMNTEAFF
TRBJ1-1	TRBV5-1	CASSLLTGVAEAFF
TRBJ1-1	TRBV10-3	CAAKAGESGGDPNTEAFF
TRBJ2-1	TRBV4-2	CASSQEKGSVGEQFF
TRBJ1-2	TRBV2	CASRGRQGIYGYTF
TRBJ1-1	TRBV5-4	CASSFREGAEAFF
TRBJ2-7	TRBV7-2	CASSFQRSSYEQYF
TRBJ1-1	TRBV6-6	CASSYGQNTEAFF
TRBJ2-2	TRBV6-6	CASSYSAGYTGELFF
TRBJ1-1	TRBV5-1	CASSLLDTEAFF
TRBJ1-3	TRBV27	CASKRAGVETIYF
TRBJ2-1	TRBV9	CASSLRGSGVYNEQFF
TRBJ2-7	TRBV7-2	CASSPQSGTYEQYF
TRBJ1-2	TRBV5-1	CASSLDPKSNGYTF
TRBJ2-2	TRBV5-4	CASSREGRTNTGELFF
TRBJ2-7	TRBV4-3	CASSLGTTRAYEQYF
TRBJ2-7	TRBV19	CASSIGTGSPYEQYF
TRBJ1-1	TRBV28	CASSFLQGNTEAFF
TRBJ1-2	TRBV7-9	CASSSTQLGQGGGYTF
TRBJ1-1	TRBV7-2	CASSWGGAMNTEAFF
TRBJ2-5	TRBV9	CASSVAPGLAGVTQETQYF
TRBJ1-2	TRBV27	CASRSRGTNYGYTF